One T cell receptor (beta chain) is described in this entry. This specimen belongs to a study of blood T cell repertoires in COVID-19. Assignments of participants to cohorts depended upon their own reported clinical history. For recovered donors of Cohort 3, there were two negative PCRs, clearance, or symptom resolution. Original analysis: Nucleated cell number was recorded as an estimate derived from reference gene primer amplification. Repertoires were generated with immunoSEQ multiplex PCR, while TCRdb's copy carries only in-frame clones and drops some. V and J calls and clone size are those listed in that table; D and trimming were worked out from the DNA. The data show 200,000 to 250,000 clones, about 80% seen once. This CDR3 contains 14 residues. Germline V gene sequence: CDR1 MNHEY, CDR2 SVGAGI. Trimming pared 4 bases from V and 4 bases from J, leaving 10 bases between.

Sequencing was performed on PBMCs or T cells enriched from blood (not recorded which). The chain recombines TRBV6-5 with TRBJ1-4; D is unclear. The receptor's source is a middle-aged man who had recovered from COVID-19. The CDR3 region is CASSLTRNNEKLFF. CDR3 bases: TGTGCCAGCAGTTTGACAAGAAATAATGAAAAACTGTTTTTT.